The clone carrying this TCR beta chain was recorded a few times. The antigen remains undetermined. The length of the CDR3 is 15 residues. V lost 3 bases and J lost 3; bases outside the gene matches: 4. The data stem from a study of T cells in Graves' hyperthyroidism and ophthalmopathy. Study-wide points: In blood, most of the thyroid clonotypes expanded above 0.001 were also present.

It was RNA transcripts that yielded the amplified TCR beta CDR3 regions. Carried out on the TCR CDR3, a first-round RT-PCR used the HTBI primer set. MiXCR, applied by TCRdb to the multiplex PCR reads, yields one record per CDR3 protein. The repertoire holds around 290,000 distinct CDR3 sequences, with about 15% as singletons. Fresh peripheral blood, under 11 ml, yielded the PBMCs. Source material: blood. The TCR comes from an older woman with Graves' ophthalmopathy. The rearrangement joins TRBV12-3 or TRBV12-4 to TRBJ1-4; the match to TRBD1 covers 7 bases. Here the CDR3 reads CASSFTGAANEKLFF. In DNA form, the CDR3 reads TGTGCCAGCAGTTTTACAGGGGCGGCTAATGAAAAACTGTTTTTT.